Shown below are 9 T cell receptor beta chains from a single sample sequenced in a study of T cells in Graves' hyperthyroidism and ophthalmopathy. There were TCR beta CDR3 regions amplified from RNA transcripts. The TCR CDR3 was amplified in a first-round RT-PCR using the HTBI primer set. TCRdb redid the calling of the multiplex PCR reads with MiXCR, one entry per CDR3 protein. The table lists about 590,000 distinct CDR3 sequences, around 14% of them singletons. Sequences were obtained from blood. These receptors all stem from a woman aged 25 to 39 with Graves' hyperthyroidism.

Only a few counts were recorded for this clonotype. This chain links TRBV19 with TRBJ2-7; D perhaps matches TRBD2 (5 bases). The ends were cut back, 3 bases at V and 6 bases at J, with 12 bases in the middle. The CDR3 extends over 13 amino acids. Germline lookup yields CDR1 LNHDA and CDR2 SQIVND (reference sequence). The CDR3 reads CASSMLFAGEQYF. CDR3 nucleotide sequence: TGTGCCAGTAGTATGCTTTTTGCGGGCGAGCAGTACTTC.

This clonotype has at least ten counts. The chain carries TRBV12-3 or TRBV12-4 and TRBJ1-5; no clear D gene. Trimming stripped 2 bases from V and 5 bases from J, with 10 bases between. The CDR3 sequence is 14 residues long. CDR3 residues: CASSLYPRDQPQHF. Written as DNA, the CDR3 is TGTGCCAGCAGTTTATACCCACGAGATCAGCCCCAGCATTTT.

This clonotype was recorded at least ten times. V usage is TRBV30 and J usage is TRBJ2-7; 11 nucleotides line up with TRBD2. There are 15 residues in the CDR3. The germline CDR1 and CDR2 sequences are GTSNPN and SVGIG (reference sequence). After removal of 4 bases from V and 3 bases from J, the junction contained 8 bases not matched to a gene. The CDR3 DNA follows: TGTGCCTGGAACCTTGGGACTAGCGGTTTCTACGAGCAGTACTTC. Residues: CAWNLGTSGFYEQYF. The variable domain in full, completed from reference TRBV30 and TRBJ2-7, reads SQTIHQWPATLVQPVGSPLSLECTVEGTSNPNLYWYRQAAGRGLQLLFYSVGIGQISSEVPQNLSASRPQDRQFILSSKKLLLSDSGFYLCAWNLGTSGFYEQYFGPGTRLTVT.

Ten or more counts support this clonotype. This CDR3 reads CASSATHRASGNQPQHF. For the CDR3, the DNA is TGTGCCAGTAGTGCAACCCACAGGGCTTCGGGCAATCAGCCCCAGCATTTT. The V call is TRBV19, the J call TRBJ1-5; D possibly corresponds to TRBD1 (6 bases). Germline V gene sequence: CDR1 LNHDA, CDR2 SQIVND (reference sequence). The CDR3 loop spans 17 amino acids. Trimming removed 5 bases from V and 2 bases from J, with 19 bases in between.

This clonotype showed up just a few times. This chain connects TRBV7-2 to TRBJ1-5, with D perhaps TRBD1 (6 bases). The CDR3 extends over 19 amino acids. Germline V CDR1 and CDR2: SGHTA, FQGNSA. V lost 5 bases, J lost 2 bases, and 25 bases lay in between. The chain's CDR3 is CASSPRKGGSGPGNQPQHF. The CDR3 bases are TGTGCCAGCAGCCCCCGTAAAGGGGGGTCCGGTCCGGGCAATCAGCCCCAGCATTTT.

This clonotype was detected many times. This chain links TRBV7-3 with TRBJ2-3; D not certain. Trimming stripped 4 bases from V and 2 bases from J, with 10 bases between. The germline gives CDR1 SGHTA, CDR2 FQGTGA. CDR3 length: 14 amino acids. The CDR3 DNA reads as TGTGCCAGCAGCTCGAGCGTTGACACAGATACGCAGTATTTT. Amino acids: CASSSSVDTDTQYF. Using reference TRBV7-3 and TRBJ2-3 for the parts outside the CDR3, the full variable domain is GAGVSQTPSNKVTEKGKYVELRCDPISGHTALYWYRQSLGQGPEFLIYFQGTGAADDSGLPNDRFFAVRPEGSVSTLKIQRTERGDSAVYLCASSSSVDTDTQYFGPGTRLTVL.

The chain links TRBV27 to TRBJ1-6; perhaps TRBD1 as D (6 bases). The germline V and J ends were trimmed by 5 bases and 2 bases, with 10 bases remaining between them. The CDR3 is 15 amino acids. Germline V lookup: CDR1 MNHEY, CDR2 SMNVEV (reference sequence). The CDR3 reads CASSQRTAYNSPLHF. DNA for the CDR3: TGTGCCAGCAGTCAGAGGACAGCCTATAATTCACCCCTCCACTTT.

This clonotype was recorded many times. The chain carries TRBV5-1 and TRBJ2-1; 7 bases are a match to TRBD2. The length of the CDR3 is 16 residues. The J segment lost 7 bases and the V segment lost 0 bases, leaving 10 bases of the junction unmatched. Germline-derived CDR1 and CDR2 are SGHRS and YFSETQ. Written as DNA, the CDR3 is TGCGCCAGCAGCTTGGGGGGTCTAGCGGACAAAAATGAGCAGTTCTTC. It translates to CASSLGGLADKNEQFF.

Ten or more counts support this clonotype. V usage is TRBV3-1 and J usage is TRBJ2-1; D possibly matches TRBD1 or TRBD2 (6 bases each). This CDR3 is built from 13 residues. Trimming cost V 3 bases and J 9 bases, with 12 bases left between them. The germline V gene has CDR1 LGHDT and CDR2 YNNKEL (reference sequence). The CDR3 sequence is CASSHGRGLEQFF. The CDR3 region has the DNA TGTGCCAGCAGCCACGGTCGGGGGCTTGAGCAGTTCTTC.